This TCR beta chain was captured by sequencing in a study of shared clonotypes between healthy human individuals. The CDR3 spans 11 residues. Germline V gene data show CDR1 as LNHDA and CDR2 as SQIVND (reference sequence). Trimming left V 10 bases short and J 10 bases short, with 16 bases between. The assay was carried out at the deep level. This table comes from immunoSEQ multiplex PCR, and its TCRdb copy is limited to in-frame clones, with some not included. This sample has about 1.5 million clones, with around 95% found just once. Splitting of CD4+ cells produced CD45RA+ naive and CD45RA-negative memory subsets.

The chain joins TRBV19 to TRBJ1-2; D remains ambiguous. The sequencing sample was made of naive CD4+ T cells sorted from blood. Subset defined: CD45RA+ positively selected. This clonotype was sampled from a man in his thirties or forties in good health. CDR3 amino acids: CATRTANFYTF. CDR3 sequence (DNA): TGTGCCACCCGGACCGCTAATTTCTACACCTTC. The variable domain in full, with the rest retrieved from reference TRBV19 and TRBJ1-2, is DGGITQSPKYLFRKEGQNVTLSCEQNLNHDAMYWYRQDPGQGLRLIYYSQIVNDFQKGDIAEGYSVSREKKESFPLTVTSAQKNPTAFYLCATRTANFYTFGSGTRLTVV.